A selection of T cell receptor beta chains follows, all from one sample in a study of T cell responses to AZD1222 COVID-19 vaccine. Repertoires were generated with immunoSEQ multiplex PCR, while TCRdb's copy carries only in-frame clones and drops some. The sample holds over 75,000 clones, roughly nine tenths seen once. Sample: peripheral blood, taken on day 0 of AZD1222 vaccination. The receptors derive from an adult in good health. Each CDR3 is given with its conserved first and last residue. Each record gives: J gene, D gene, V gene, CDR3 protein. A D gene is named only where the DNA matches it firmly.

>TRBJ1-2|.|TRBV6-5
CASSRDNYGYTF
>TRBJ2-1|TRBD2|TRBV27
CASSSLAGYNEQFF
>TRBJ2-1|TRBD2|TRBV6-2/TRBV6-3
CASSLGGTRLNNEQFF
>TRBJ1-1|.|TRBV29-1
CSVGAGWGMNTEAFF
>TRBJ1-3|.|TRBV9
CASSVSDSGNTIYF
>TRBJ1-5|.|TRBV15
CATTVPYQTGEPQHF
>TRBJ2-1|.|TRBV11-2
CASSLAVHNEQFF
>TRBJ2-3|TRBD2|TRBV19
CASSRETSGTRDTQYF
>TRBJ1-1|.|TRBV4-1
CASSQDGARQNTEAFF
>TRBJ1-1|.|TRBV3-1/TRBV3-2
CASSPDYNTEAFF
>TRBJ2-7|.|TRBV7-9
CASSLISYEQYF
>TRBJ1-1|TRBD1|TRBV19
CASSFDRVAEAFF
>TRBJ1-2|.|TRBV18
CASSPPQDPNYGYTF
>TRBJ1-1|.|TRBV12-3/TRBV12-4
CASSLRGGTEAFF
>TRBJ2-2|TRBD2|TRBV5-1
CASSSGTSLAGELFF
>TRBJ1-1|.|TRBV19
CASSIPLQGSAEAFF
>TRBJ1-1|.|TRBV15
CATSRGQKNTEAFF
>TRBJ1-1|.|TRBV11-2
CASSLGPRNTEAFF
>TRBJ1-5|.|TRBV19
CASSPSTNQPQHF
>TRBJ2-7|.|TRBV23-1
CASSQSLRGALPYEQYF
>TRBJ1-4|TRBD1|TRBV5-1
CASSYRDRGEKLFF
>TRBJ2-7|.|TRBV14
CASSPQGPLRARSMEGFYEQYF
>TRBJ1-1|TRBD1|TRBV30
CAWRPRQGARRTEAFF
>TRBJ1-2|TRBD1|TRBV27
CASSSGQVYGYTF
>TRBJ2-1|.|TRBV5-1
CASSFQSKHNEQFF
>TRBJ1-1|.|TRBV27
CASSLSRGLDGNTEAFF
>TRBJ2-5|.|TRBV5-3
CARSITWFRHQETQYF
>TRBJ1-1|TRBD1|TRBV27
CASSINRGMNTEAFF
>TRBJ1-4|TRBD1|TRBV2
CASSAGTGDEKLFF
>TRBJ2-2|TRBD1|TRBV2
CASGSRTNLGQGSNTGELFF
>TRBJ1-5|.|TRBV27
CASSLQINQPQHF
>TRBJ2-5|.|TRBV14
CASSQGARAVTQYF
>TRBJ2-2|TRBD2|TRBV5-4
CASSLGLAGNTGELFF
>TRBJ2-3|TRBD2|TRBV23-1
CASSQPGLAKRTDTQYF
>TRBJ2-7|TRBD2|TRBV5-1
CASSQRGAGDGNEQYF
>TRBJ2-5|.|TRBV4-3
CASSQDLAGEKETQYF
>TRBJ1-5|.|TRBV7-2
CASSFGVGNQPQHF
>TRBJ2-3|.|TRBV4-3
CASSQAGRRPDTQYF
>TRBJ1-1|.|TRBV19
CASSSQGRTEAFF
>TRBJ1-2|TRBD1|TRBV6-7
CASSPDRETGYTF
>TRBJ1-2|.|TRBV7-9
CASSLTAILGGYTF
>TRBJ1-2|.|TRBV27
CASSLQGNYGYTF
>TRBJ2-1|.|TRBV2
CASSGLEGYEQFF
>TRBJ2-1|TRBD1|TRBV18
CASSRTSGQGAQNEQFF
>TRBJ2-7|.|TRBV19
CASSIVGGIGEQYF
>TRBJ1-6|.|TRBV7-9
CASSTQQGSPLHF
>TRBJ1-3|.|TRBV7-9
CASSLDSGNTIYF
>TRBJ2-3|.|TRBV29-1
CSVGGGHPLDTQYF
>TRBJ1-1|.|TRBV11-2
CASSVRGVVNTEAFF
>TRBJ1-6|.|TRBV19
CASRGRLQGSDSPLHF
>TRBJ2-2|TRBD2|TRBV19
CASSHSLLAGGWLITGELFF
>TRBJ2-1|TRBD2|TRBV5-1
CASSLGLASYNEQFF
>TRBJ1-1|TRBD1|TRBV6-1
CASSDPDRGQAFF